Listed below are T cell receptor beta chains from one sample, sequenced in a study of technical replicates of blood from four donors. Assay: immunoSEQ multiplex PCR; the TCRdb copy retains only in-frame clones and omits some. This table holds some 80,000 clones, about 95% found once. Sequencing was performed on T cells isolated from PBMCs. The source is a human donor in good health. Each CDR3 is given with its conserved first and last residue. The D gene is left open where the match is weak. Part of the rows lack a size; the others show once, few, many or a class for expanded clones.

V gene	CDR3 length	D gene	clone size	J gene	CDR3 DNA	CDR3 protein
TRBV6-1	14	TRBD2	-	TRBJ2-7	TGTGCATCCCTCCGCAGCGGGAGGGCTGACGAGCAGTACTTC	CASLRSGRADEQYF
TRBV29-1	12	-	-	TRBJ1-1	TGCAGCGTTGAAGAGAGAGGATCTGAAGCTTTCTTT	CSVEERGSEAFF
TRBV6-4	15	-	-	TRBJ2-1	TGTGCCAGCAGCGAGTACCGGGAGAGGAACAATGAGCAGTTCTTC	CASSEYRERNNEQFF
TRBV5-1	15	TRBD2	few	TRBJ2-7	TGCGCCAGCAGCCCCATGACTAGCGGGAGTGGGGAGCAGTACTTC	CASSPMTSGSGEQYF
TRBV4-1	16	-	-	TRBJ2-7	TGCGCCAGCAGCCACGCACCCGGGACTGCACCCTACGAGCAGTACTTC	CASSHAPGTAPYEQYF
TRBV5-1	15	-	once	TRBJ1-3	TGCGCCAGCAGCTTGACAGGCAGCTCTGGAAACACCATATATTTT	CASSLTGSSGNTIYF
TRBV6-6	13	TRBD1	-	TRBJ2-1	TGTGCCAGCAGTTACTCGACAGGGATCGATCCGTTCTTC	CASSYSTGIDPFF
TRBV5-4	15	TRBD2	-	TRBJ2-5	TGTGCCAGCAGCTCGGTGTTCTACGGGAGGGGGACCCAGTACTTC	CASSSVFYGRGTQYF
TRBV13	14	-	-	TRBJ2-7	TGTGCCAGCAGCTTAGAAGGTAGCAACTACGAGCAGTACTTC	CASSLEGSNYEQYF
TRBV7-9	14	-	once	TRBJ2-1	TGTGCCAGCAGCTTAGCGGGCCGGCAGCTCGAGCAGTTCTTC	CASSLAGRQLEQFF
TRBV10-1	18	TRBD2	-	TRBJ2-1	TGCGCCAGCAGGGGAGGGACTAGCGGGAGGAGCTCCTACAATGAGCAGTTCTTC	CASRGGTSGRSSYNEQFF
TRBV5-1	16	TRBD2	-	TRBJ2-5	TGCGCCAGCAGGCCGGGACTAGCGGGAGCAGGGGAGACCCAGTACTTC	CASRPGLAGAGETQYF
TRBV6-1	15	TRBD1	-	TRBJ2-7	TGTGCCAGCAGTGAGCCCGGGACAGGGAGAGACGAGCAGTACTTC	CASSEPGTGRDEQYF
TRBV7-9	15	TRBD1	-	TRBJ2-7	TGTGCCAGCAGCAACCGGGACAGGGACTCCTACGAGCAGTACTTC	CASSNRDRDSYEQYF
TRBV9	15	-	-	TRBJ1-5	TGTGCCAGCAGCGTAGCAGGGGTCAGCAATCAGCCCCAGCATTTT	CASSVAGVSNQPQHF
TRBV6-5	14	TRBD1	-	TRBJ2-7	TGTGCCAGCAGGGAACAGGGGGCAGACTACGAGCAGTACTTC	CASREQGADYEQYF
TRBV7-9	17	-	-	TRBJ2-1	TGTGCCAGCAGCCCCCTCGCTAGGCTAAGCTCCTACAATGAGCAGTTCTTC	CASSPLARLSSYNEQFF
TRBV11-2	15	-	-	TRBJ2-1	TGTGCCAGCAGCTTAAGCAGGGGTTCTTACAATGAGCAGTTCTTC	CASSLSRGSYNEQFF
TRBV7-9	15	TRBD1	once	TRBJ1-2	TGTGCCAGCAGCTTAGTCCGGGACAGGGTCTATGGCTACACCTTC	CASSLVRDRVYGYTF
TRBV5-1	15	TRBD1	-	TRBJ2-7	TGCGCCAGCAGCTTGGAGGGACAGGGCTACTACGAGCAGTACTTC	CASSLEGQGYYEQYF
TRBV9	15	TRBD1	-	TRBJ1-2	TGTGCCAGCAGCGTAGCTGGTGACAGGGTGAGTGGCTACACCTTC	CASSVAGDRVSGYTF
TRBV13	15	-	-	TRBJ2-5	TGTGCCAGCAGCTTAACTCAGTCGGGACAAGAGACCCAGTACTTC	CASSLTQSGQETQYF
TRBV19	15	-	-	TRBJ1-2	TGTGCCAGTAGTACCCTCCCCTATAGTAACTATGGCTACACCTTC	CASSTLPYSNYGYTF
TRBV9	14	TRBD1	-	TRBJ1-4	TGTGCCAGCAGCTCGACAGGGGAGGGTGAAAAACTGTTTTTT	CASSSTGEGEKLFF
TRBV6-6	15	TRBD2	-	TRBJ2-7	TGTGCCATCTTAATACTAGCGGAAGCCACCTACGAGCAGTACTTC	CAILILAEATYEQYF
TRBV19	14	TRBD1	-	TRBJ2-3	TGTGCCAGTAGCCCCGGGACAGGAATAGATACGCAGTATTTT	CASSPGTGIDTQYF
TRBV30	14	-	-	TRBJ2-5	TGTGCCTGGAGTGACAGGGACCAACAAGAGACCCAGTACTTC	CAWSDRDQQETQYF
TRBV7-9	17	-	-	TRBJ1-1	TGTGCCAGCAGCTTAGCTACCGGGGGTTTAAGGGACACTGAAGCTTTCTTT	CASSLATGGLRDTEAFF
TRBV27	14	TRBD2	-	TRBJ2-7	TGTGCCAGCAGTTTATCTAGCGGGAGGGCCGAGCAGTACTTC	CASSLSSGRAEQYF
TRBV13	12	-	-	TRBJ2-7	TGTGCCAGCAGCTCCCGGAGCTACGAGCAGTACTTC	CASSSRSYEQYF
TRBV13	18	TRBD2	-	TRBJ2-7	TGTGCCAGCAGCTTACAAGGGTGGGGTAGCGGGGGGCCCTACGAGCAGTACTTC	CASSLQGWGSGGPYEQYF
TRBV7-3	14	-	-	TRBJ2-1	TGTGCCAGCAGCTCGGGAATCCTCTTGGATGAGCAGTTCTTC	CASSSGILLDEQFF
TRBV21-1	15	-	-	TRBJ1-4	TGTGCCAGCAGCAAAACTGAAACGTTAAATGAAAAACTGTTTTTT	CASSKTETLNEKLFF
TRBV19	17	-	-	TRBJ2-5	TGTGCCAGTAGTATCTATCCCGTGGCGGGGTTACAAGAGACCCAGTACTTC	CASSIYPVAGLQETQYF
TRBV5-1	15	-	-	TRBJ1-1	TGCGCCAGCAGCAATGGGGGGGGTTCCCGCGCTGAAGCTTTCTTT	CASSNGGGSRAEAFF
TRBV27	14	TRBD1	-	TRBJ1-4	TGTGCCAGCAGTCCATTCGGACAGGAAGAAAAACTGTTTTTT	CASSPFGQEEKLFF
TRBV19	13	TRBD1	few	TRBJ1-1	TGTGCCAGTGGGGACAGGGCGAACACTGAAGCTTTCTTT	CASGDRANTEAFF
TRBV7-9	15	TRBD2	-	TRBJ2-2	TGTGCCAGCAGCCCTAGCGGGCCGAACACCGGGGAGCTGTTTTTT	CASSPSGPNTGELFF
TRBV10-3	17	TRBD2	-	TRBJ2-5	TGTGCCATCAGTGAAGGGCGGACTAGCGGGCACCAAGAGACCCAGTACTTC	CAISEGRTSGHQETQYF
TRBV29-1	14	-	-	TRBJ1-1	TGCAGCGTTCTCGTGGGGGGGGCGGACACTGAAGCTTTCTTT	CSVLVGGADTEAFF
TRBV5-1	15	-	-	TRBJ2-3	TGCGCCAGCAGCTTGGGCACAGAAAGCACAGATACGCAGTATTTT	CASSLGTESTDTQYF
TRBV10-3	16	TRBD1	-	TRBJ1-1	TGTGCCATCACAACCGGACAGGGGGCGGTTGGGACTGAAGCTTTCTTT	CAITTGQGAVGTEAFF
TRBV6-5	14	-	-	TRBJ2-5	TGTGCCAGCAGTCCGATAAGACGGGAAGAGACCCAGTACTTC	CASSPIRREETQYF
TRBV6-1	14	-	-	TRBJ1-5	TGTGCCAGCAGTACAGGTTTAGGCAATCAGCCCCAGCATTTT	CASSTGLGNQPQHF
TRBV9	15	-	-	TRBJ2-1	TGTGCCAGCAGCGTAGCACAGACGATTTACAATGAGCAGTTCTTC	CASSVAQTIYNEQFF
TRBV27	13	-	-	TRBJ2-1	TGTGCCAGCAGTTTCGACAGTTTGGATGAGCAGTTCTTC	CASSFDSLDEQFF
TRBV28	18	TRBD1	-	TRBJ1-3	TGTGCCAGCAGTTCCCGGACAGGGGTTACTCCCTCTGGAAACACCATATATTTT	CASSSRTGVTPSGNTIYF
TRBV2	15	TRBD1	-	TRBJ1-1	TGTGCCAGCAGCGAGACAGGGTCCAGGGGCACTGAAGCTTTCTTT	CASSETGSRGTEAFF
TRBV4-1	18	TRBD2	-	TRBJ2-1	TGCGCCAGCAGCCAAACCTTTAGACTAGCGGGATTAGACAATGAGCAGTTCTTC	CASSQTFRLAGLDNEQFF
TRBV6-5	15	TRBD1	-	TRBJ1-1	TGTGCCAGCAGTTACTCGAGAGGGGGCTCCACTGAAGCTTTCTTT	CASSYSRGGSTEAFF